This is a list of T cell receptor beta chains from one sample in a study of siplizumab effects on memory and regulatory T cells. Measured with immunoSEQ multiplex PCR; TCRdb has only the in-frame clones, and not every one. Here the sample spans 70,000 to 90,000 clones, 85% to 90% being singletons. Sequenced sample: CD4+ T cells sorted from blood. These TCRs come from a human donor in good health. The CDR3 runs from the conserved cysteine through the conserved F or W. The D gene is left open where the match is weak. Rows may omit the clone size; those that give it use once, few, many or a size class.

clone size	J gene	D gene	V gene	CDR3 DNA	CDR3 protein
.	TRBJ2-6	.	TRBV25-1	TGTGCCAGCAGCGGTGACCAGCGTAGCTCTGGGGCCAACGTCCTGACTTTC	CASSGDQRSSGANVLTF
once	TRBJ2-3	.	TRBV5-8	TGTGCCAGCAGCTCTGGACAGATTCAGGGGTGGCAGTATTTT	CASSSGQIQGWQYF
.	TRBJ2-7	.	TRBV5-1	TGCGCCAGCAGCTTGACAGGCTCATACTACGAGCAGTACTTC	CASSLTGSYYEQYF
once	TRBJ1-1	.	TRBV5-4	TGTGCCAGCAGCTTGACAGGACTGAACACTGAAGCTTTCTTT	CASSLTGLNTEAFF
.	TRBJ1-5	TRBD1	TRBV5-1	TGCGCCAGCAGCTCCGGGACAGGCAATCAGCCCCAGCATTTT	CASSSGTGNQPQHF
.	TRBJ2-1	TRBD2	TRBV19	TGTGCCAGTAGTATGGCTAGCGGGGTCTCCTACAATGAGCAGTTCTTC	CASSMASGVSYNEQFF
.	TRBJ2-3	TRBD2	TRBV11-1	TGTGCCAGCAGCCTCTGGACTAGCGGGAGCACAGATACGCAGTATTTT	CASSLWTSGSTDTQYF
.	TRBJ1-1	.	TRBV7-2	TGTGCCAGCAGCGTCGGGGACATGAACACTGAAGCTTTCTTT	CASSVGDMNTEAFF
.	TRBJ1-5	.	TRBV15	TGTGCCACCAGCAACCCGAACCCTATCTGGACGGGCAATCAGCCCCAGCATTTT	CATSNPNPIWTGNQPQHF
.	TRBJ1-4	.	TRBV5-1	TGCGCCAGCAGCCCCCTGGTAGGAACTAATGAAAAACTGTTTTTT	CASSPLVGTNEKLFF
.	TRBJ2-3	TRBD2	TRBV7-6	TGTGCCAGCCAGCGGGAGTTTACAGATACGCAGTATTTT	CASQREFTDTQYF
.	TRBJ2-2	.	TRBV6-5	TGTGCCAGCAGCATCCGGGCCTCCGGGGAGCTGTTTTTT	CASSIRASGELFF
.	TRBJ1-5	.	TRBV5-5	TGTGCCAGCAGCTTGAGGACGGATAGCAATCAGCCCCAGCATTTT	CASSLRTDSNQPQHF
.	TRBJ2-7	.	TRBV5-1	TGCGCCAGCAGCTTAGACCGGGGCCGCTACGAGCAGTACTTC	CASSLDRGRYEQYF
.	TRBJ1-4	TRBD1	TRBV7-9	TGTGCCAGCAGCCCCGGACAGGGGGCTGCCTTCGGTGGTGAAAAACTGTTTTTT	CASSPGQGAAFGGEKLFF
few	TRBJ2-7	.	TRBV30	TGTGCCTGGAGTCCAGGGGAACGGGAGCAGTACTTC	CAWSPGEREQYF
.	TRBJ2-7	.	TRBV6-1	TGTGCCAGCAGTGAAGCCAATGAGGGAGGCCCCTACGAGCAGTACTTC	CASSEANEGGPYEQYF
once	TRBJ1-5	.	TRBV28	TGTGCCAGCAGCCAGGGGCCAGGAATTCAGCCCCAGCATTTT	CASSQGPGIQPQHF
.	TRBJ2-5	.	TRBV9	TGTGCCAGCAGCGTATATCTCGGGGCCGGAGAGACCCAGTACTTC	CASSVYLGAGETQYF
.	TRBJ2-3	.	TRBV15	TGTGCCACCAGTATTGGGACTGGCGTTGTAGATACGCAGTATTTT	CATSIGTGVVDTQYF
once	TRBJ2-1	TRBD2	TRBV6-1	TGTGCCAGCAGTGAAGCCGGGACTAGCGGGAATTTGCGGTTCTTC	CASSEAGTSGNLRFF
few	TRBJ2-7	.	TRBV27	TGTGCCAGCAGTTTGAAGGCAGGTTCCAAGCAGTACTTC	CASSLKAGSKQYF
.	TRBJ1-2	.	TRBV7-9	TGTGCCAGCAGCGTCAGGACACAGAACTATGGCTACACCTTC	CASSVRTQNYGYTF
.	TRBJ1-4	.	TRBV12-5	TGTGCTAGTGGTTCGGGAAGGGATTATGAAAAACTGTTTTTT	CASGSGRDYEKLFF
few	TRBJ1-2	TRBD1	TRBV2	TGTGCCAGCAGCGTACAGGGGGCAGGCCATGGCTACACCTTC	CASSVQGAGHGYTF
.	TRBJ1-3	.	TRBV9	TGTGCCAGCAGCCCTGAGGGACGGATTTACTCTGGAAACACCATATATTTT	CASSPEGRIYSGNTIYF
few	TRBJ2-2	TRBD2	TRBV4-2	TGTGCCAGCAGGGATACTAGCGGGAAGACGAACACCGGGGAGCTGTTTTTT	CASRDTSGKTNTGELFF
.	TRBJ2-3	TRBD2	TRBV4-1	TGCGCCAGCAGCCAAGGGGGGCTAGCGGGATATTCGAATACGCAGTATTTT	CASSQGGLAGYSNTQYF
.	TRBJ1-5	TRBD1	TRBV27	TGTGCCAGCAGCCAGACAGGGTTGGCAAGCAATCAGCCCCAGCATTTT	CASSQTGLASNQPQHF
.	TRBJ2-1	TRBD2	TRBV7-8	TGTGCCAGCAGCTCCCTAGGAACTAGCGGGACCAATGAGCAGTTCTTC	CASSSLGTSGTNEQFF
.	TRBJ2-3	TRBD1	TRBV6-5	TGTGCCAGCAGTTACCAGACAGGGGTTAGCACAGATACGCAGTATTTT	CASSYQTGVSTDTQYF
.	TRBJ1-1	.	TRBV28	TGTGCCAGCAAATGGGGGATAGGCAGTTACATGAACACTGAAGCTTTCTTT	CASKWGIGSYMNTEAFF
.	TRBJ2-7	TRBD2	TRBV27	TGTGCCAGCAGTCCTTATACTCCGGGACTAGCACAGATAATTTCCTACGAGCAGTACTTC	CASSPYTPGLAQIISYEQYF
.	TRBJ2-2	TRBD2	TRBV5-4	TGTGCCAGCAGCCTTGCAGGCGGGAGGGCCGGGGAGCTGTTTTTT	CASSLAGGRAGELFF
.	TRBJ2-5	.	TRBV27	TGTGCCAGTAGGGGGGTCAGGGTCGAAGAGACCCAGTACTTC	CASRGVRVEETQYF
.	TRBJ2-1	.	TRBV7-2	TGTGCCAGCAGCTCCTTAAGCGGGTATGAGCAGTTCTTC	CASSSLSGYEQFF
.	TRBJ1-1	.	TRBV18	TGTGCCAGCTCCCCCGATCAGAACACTGAAGCTTTCTTT	CASSPDQNTEAFF
.	TRBJ1-5	TRBD1	TRBV30	TGTGCCTGGAGGGCGACAGGGAATCAGCCCCAGCATTTT	CAWRATGNQPQHF
.	TRBJ2-3	TRBD1	TRBV19	TGTGCCAGTAGACGTGATGGGGACAGGGGCCAAAACCCCACAGATACGCAGTATTTT	CASRRDGDRGQNPTDTQYF
.	TRBJ2-7	TRBD1	TRBV27	TGTGCCAGCAGCTCCGGGACAGGGTTCCCCTACGAGCAGTACTTC	CASSSGTGFPYEQYF
.	TRBJ2-1	TRBD2	TRBV6-1	TGTGCCAGCAGTGACTATGGTAGCGGGAGGGTCTCGAGGCAGTTCTTC	CASSDYGSGRVSRQFF
.	TRBJ2-1	.	TRBV9	TGTGCCAGCAGCCCCCGGGATTCAAGCTCCTACAATGAGCAGTTCTTC	CASSPRDSSSYNEQFF
.	TRBJ1-2	.	TRBV29-1	TGCAGCGTGCCCTCGGGGTCGAACTATGGCTACACCTTC	CSVPSGSNYGYTF
.	TRBJ2-5	TRBD2	TRBV7-6	TGTGCCAGCAGCTTAGAGGTCGCTAGCGGGAGTAGGGAGACCCAGTACTTC	CASSLEVASGSRETQYF
.	TRBJ2-3	TRBD1	TRBV5-1	TGCGCCAGCAGCGCCGGGACAGGCGGAATCCCAGATACGCAGTATTTT	CASSAGTGGIPDTQYF
.	TRBJ2-5	TRBD1	TRBV28	TGTGCCAGCAGCCCTCTCGGACAGGGGAGGGAGACCCAGTACTTC	CASSPLGQGRETQYF
.	TRBJ2-2	.	TRBV5-6	TGTGCCAGCAGCTTTCTCCCGTCCGGGACCGGTAGCACCGGGGAGCTGTTTTTT	CASSFLPSGTGSTGELFF
.	TRBJ2-3	.	TRBV7-9	TGTGCCAGCAGCTTATATATGGGGGGAGTCGGCACAGATACGCAGTATTTT	CASSLYMGGVGTDTQYF
.	TRBJ2-5	.	TRBV2	TGTGCCAGCAAGAGGGGCAGGGCGGGGGAGACCCAGTACTTC	CASKRGRAGETQYF
once	TRBJ2-1	.	TRBV7-2	TGTGCCAGCAGCTTATTTGATGAGCAGTTCTTC	CASSLFDEQFF
.	TRBJ2-1	TRBD2	TRBV5-6	TGTGCCAGCAGCTACCGACTAGCGGGAGCCGATGAGCAGTTCTTC	CASSYRLAGADEQFF
.	TRBJ2-3	.	TRBV19	TGTGCCAGTAGCCGGAGTGCTAGCACAGATACGCAGTATTTT	CASSRSASTDTQYF
.	TRBJ2-5	.	TRBV19	TGTGCCAGTAGTATGGGCAGGAGCAGGGAGACCCAGTACTTC	CASSMGRSRETQYF
.	TRBJ2-3	TRBD2	TRBV15	TGTGCCACCAGCAGAGAGGCTAGCGGATACACAGATACGCAGTATTTT	CATSREASGYTDTQYF
.	TRBJ2-3	TRBD1	TRBV30	TGTGCCTGGAGTGACAGGACAGGGGGCACAGATACGCAGTATTTT	CAWSDRTGGTDTQYF
once	TRBJ2-7	TRBD2	TRBV5-4	TGTGCCAGCAGCGTCACTAGCGGGAGTGTGTACGAGCAGTACTTC	CASSVTSGSVYEQYF
.	TRBJ1-5	.	TRBV5-8	TGTGCCAGCAGCTACGGATTAGATCAGCCCCAGCATTTT	CASSYGLDQPQHF
.	TRBJ2-3	.	TRBV7-9	TGTGCCAGCAGCTTAGAGTTAGCCCGTTCCACAGATACGCAGTATTTT	CASSLELARSTDTQYF